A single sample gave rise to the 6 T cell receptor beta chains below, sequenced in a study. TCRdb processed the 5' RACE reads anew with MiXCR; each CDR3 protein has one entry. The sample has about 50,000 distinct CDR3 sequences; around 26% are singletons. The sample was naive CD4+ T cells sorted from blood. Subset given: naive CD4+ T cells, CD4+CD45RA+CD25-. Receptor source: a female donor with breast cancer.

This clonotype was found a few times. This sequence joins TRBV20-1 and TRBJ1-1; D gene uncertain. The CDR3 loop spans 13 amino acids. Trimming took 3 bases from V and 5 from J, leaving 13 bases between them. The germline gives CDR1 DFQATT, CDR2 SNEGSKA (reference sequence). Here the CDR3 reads CSARYGVTTEAFF. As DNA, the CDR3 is TGCAGTGCTAGGTATGGGGTGACTACTGAAGCTTTCTTT.

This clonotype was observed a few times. The CDR3 nucleotides are TGTGCCAGCAGCTACGCAGGGGGGACCCAGTACTTC. This translates into CASSYAGGTQYF. V and J are TRBV7-8 and TRBJ2-5; 7 nucleotides agree with TRBD1. V shed 4 bases and J 7 bases; nucleotides not matched to a gene: 3. The CDR3 consists of 12 residues. CDR1 is SGHVS, CDR2 FQNEAQ, per germline.

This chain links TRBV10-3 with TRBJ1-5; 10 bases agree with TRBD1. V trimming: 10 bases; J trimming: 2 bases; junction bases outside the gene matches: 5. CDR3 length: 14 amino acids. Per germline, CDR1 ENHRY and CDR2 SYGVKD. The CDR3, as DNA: TGTGCCACCGGGACAGGGGACCGCAATCAGCCCCAGCATTTT. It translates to CATGTGDRNQPQHF.

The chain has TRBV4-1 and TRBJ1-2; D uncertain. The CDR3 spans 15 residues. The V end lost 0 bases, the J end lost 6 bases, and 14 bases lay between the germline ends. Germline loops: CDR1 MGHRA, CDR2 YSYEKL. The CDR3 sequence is CASSQELPLANGYTF. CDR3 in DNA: TGCGCCAGCAGCCAAGAGCTCCCCTTGGCAAATGGCTACACCTTC.

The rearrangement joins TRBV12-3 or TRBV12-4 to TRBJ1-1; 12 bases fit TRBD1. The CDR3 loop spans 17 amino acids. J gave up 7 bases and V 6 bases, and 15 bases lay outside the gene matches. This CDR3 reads CASSRQSGTGGAGEAFF. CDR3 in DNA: TGTGCCAGCAGCCGCCAGTCCGGGACAGGGGGCGCGGGTGAAGCTTTCTTT.

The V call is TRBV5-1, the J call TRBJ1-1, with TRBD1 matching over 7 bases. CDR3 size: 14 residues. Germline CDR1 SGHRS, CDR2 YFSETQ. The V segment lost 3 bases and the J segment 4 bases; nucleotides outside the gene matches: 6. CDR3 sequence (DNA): TGCGCCAGCAGCTCAGGGGGACTGGCCACTGAAGCTTTCTTT. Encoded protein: CASSSGGLATEAFF.